The table lists the clone carrying this TCR beta chain with many counts. Its antigen is still unknown. The data were obtained in a study of T-cell reconstitution after alpha-beta-depleted transplantation in children. The study, taken as a whole, reports: Some patients owed their high day-60 TCRbeta diversity to surviving recipient T cells and thymic progenitors. T-cell counts and diversity at one year following transplant were attributed mainly to newly produced T cells. Approximately two months post-transplant, alpha-beta T cells reportedly originated from several hundred expanded graft clones.

Preparing the TCRbeta library involved the use of unique molecular identifiers. From the PCR reads, TCRdb called clonotypes with MiXCR, one entry per CDR3 protein. This table has 70,000 or so distinct CDR3 sequences, 11% appearing once. Sequencing was performed on PBMCs, taken before TCRalphabeta/CD19-depleted stem cell transplant. This sequence was found in a boy between 5 and 17 years old with acute myeloid leukemia, due to receive a stem cell transplant.

The CDR3: CASSLHRVNTEAFF. CDR3 in DNA: TGCGCCAGCAGCTTGCACAGGGTAAACACTGAAGCTTTCTTT. The chain has TRBV5-1 and TRBJ1-1; D is possibly TRBD1 (6 bases). The V gene's germline CDR1 is SGHRS and CDR2 YFSETQ. The V and J ends lost 1 base and 2 bases respectively, with 9 bases between them. CDR3 length: 14 amino acids.